What follows are 3 T cell receptor beta chains derived from one specimen sequenced in a study of T cell responses to AZD1222 COVID-19 vaccine. Profiled with immunoSEQ multiplex PCR; TCRdb holds only in-frame clones, not every one. This sample has 150,000 to 170,000 clones, with about 90% found just once. Source: peripheral blood, taken on day 0 of MenACWY control vaccination. The source of these receptors is an adult in good health.

This chain links TRBV5-1 with TRBJ2-6; D perhaps matches TRBD2 (6 bases). The CDR3 runs 18 residues. From germline, CDR1 is SGHRS and CDR2 YFSETQ. V dropped 0 bases and J dropped 1 base, with 14 bases sitting between them. Here the CDR3 reads CASSLGVGGGSGANVLTF. CDR3 DNA: TGCGCCAGCAGCTTGGGAGTGGGAGGAGGTTCTGGGGCCAACGTCCTGACTTTC.

The chain joins TRBV27 to TRBJ2-7; 7 bases fit TRBD1. The CDR3 sequence is 17 residues long. V dropped 5 bases and J dropped 2; count of bases not matched to a gene: 15. Germline lookup yields CDR1 MNHEY and CDR2 SMNVEV (reference sequence). Written as DNA, the CDR3 is TGTGCCAGCAGTCCACGCCTCCACAGGGGAAGTCCCTACGAGCAGTACGTC. It codes for CASSPRLHRGSPYEQYV.

CDR3 in DNA: TGTGCCAGCAGCTTGGAACAGTTTGGGGAGCAGTACTTC. This sequence encodes CASSLEQFGEQYF. V and J are TRBV5-5 and TRBJ2-7; D unresolved. The CDR3 runs to 13 residues. Trimming removed 0 bases from V and 7 bases from J, with 11 bases in between. Germline V CDR1 and CDR2: SGHKS, YYEKEE (reference sequence). Full variable domain (rest looked up from reference TRBV5-5 and TRBJ2-7): DAGVTQSPTHLIKTRGQQVTLRCSPISGHKSVSWYQQVLGQGPQFIFQYYEKEERGRGNFPDRFSARQFPNYSSELNVNALLLGDSALYLCASSLEQFGEQYFGPGTRLTVT.